This TCR beta chain was sequenced for a study of regulatory T cells in long-lasting Graves disease. Study-wide results and limits: Sample size was small, which may have lowered accuracy. Persistent disease was associated with favored TRBV28 usage and with favored use of TRBJ1-2 and TRBJ2-5. Among persistent patients, a larger number of public clonotypes were shared (around 2,700) than among newly diagnosed patients (more than 850).

As for this clonotype: The antigen remains undetermined.

HTBI primers from iRepertoire and Arm-PCR of CDR3 regions yielded the TCR beta libraries. Authors' data handling: About 60 TRBV and about 15 TRBJ segments were identified across samples. TCRdb reprocessed the multiplex PCR reads with MiXCR, giving one entry per CDR3 protein. These V and J calls derive from TCRdb rather than the authors' analysis. Among around 460,000 distinct CDR3 sequences listed, roughly 21% were seen once. Time point defined: persistent/refractory GD, antithyroid drugs over 5 years with positive TRAb. Scientists built the TCR library using RNA that was extracted from PBMCs. Trimming took off 10 bases at V and 3 bases at J, with 15 bases between the two ends. The CDR3 is 13 amino acids. Per the germline V gene, CDR1 is LNHDA and CDR2 is SQIVND (reference sequence).

The receptor was derived from a female donor with Graves disease. The sequences come from peripheral blood mononuclear cells (PBMCs), collected when the disease was refractory, from a patient treated with antithyroid drugs. The chain carries TRBV19 and TRBJ1-1, with D maybe TRBD1 (5 bases). For the CDR3, the DNA is TGTGCCACTCCCCGCAGGGCGGACACTGAAGCTTTCTTT. Protein product: CATPRRADTEAFF.